The rows below give T cell receptor beta chains drawn from one sample of a study of cytomegalovirus exposure and HLA in healthy donors. Sequencing was performed with immunoSEQ multiplex PCR; in TCRdb, only in-frame clones are kept and a portion is missing. Of approximately 150,000 clones in the sample, roughly 80% were seen once. Sequenced: PBMCs. Every receptor here comes from a woman aged 18-29 years in good health and CMV-seropositive. Each CDR3 is given with its conserved first and last residue.

v_call	j_call	cdr3_aa
TRBV21-1	TRBJ1-3	CASSRRNRPGGNTIYF
TRBV2	TRBJ2-7	CASSESTYEQYF
TRBV30	TRBJ2-5	CAWNLPGQQETQYF
TRBV5-1	TRBJ2-5	CASSSTGRETQYF
TRBV7-9	TRBJ1-1	CASSLAIGQNTEAFF
TRBV27	TRBJ2-1	CASITQSEQFF
TRBV5-1	TRBJ2-3	CASSQRTGGVADTQYF
TRBV27	TRBJ2-2	CASSSFLGLAGVNKNGELFF
TRBV7-9	TRBJ2-3	CASSSSRLPLSTDTQYF
TRBV15	TRBJ2-5	CATSNPGGRRKETQYF
TRBV5-1	TRBJ1-1	CASSLDGRDTEAFF
TRBV5-4	TRBJ1-2	CASRSLAATKGYTF
TRBV9	TRBJ2-2	CASSVGHTPPGELFF
TRBV27	TRBJ2-3	CASSLISSGGRADTQYF
TRBV29-1	TRBJ2-5	CSARDRVLETQYF
TRBV4-1	TRBJ1-5	CASRWCRPKSQPQHF
TRBV11-2	TRBJ2-7	CASSSLGGGGDSYEQYF
TRBV7-2	TRBJ1-1	CASSLSASTEAFF
TRBV18	TRBJ2-2	CASSPRDPTGELFF
TRBV6-5	TRBJ1-1	CASSQFGQGDTEAFF
TRBV2	TRBJ1-1	CASAIRGWTEAFF
TRBV29-1	TRBJ2-5	CSQGQETQYF
TRBV9	TRBJ2-1	CASSGKLAGTPLF
TRBV4-1	TRBJ2-1	CASSSAGTSGGGIYNEQFF
TRBV7-7	TRBJ2-5	CASSRIPRSGQETQYF
TRBV28	TRBJ1-1	CASSFARVNTEAFF
TRBV27	TRBJ2-1	CASSLRGLRNEQFF
TRBV7-9	TRBJ1-1	CASSLARRGATEAFF
TRBV5-1	TRBJ2-2	CASSLGGNTGELFF
TRBV6-1	TRBJ1-6	CASSERGGGAHSPLHF
TRBV4-3	TRBJ1-5	CASSQERRGRQPQHF
TRBV6-1	TRBJ1-2	CASSEGAGGYYGYTF
TRBV5-1	TRBJ2-7	CASSLQQGANEQYF
TRBV28	TRBJ2-3	CASSTSGGGDTQYF
TRBV4-3	TRBJ1-2	CASSQARTPPYGYTF
TRBV6-5	TRBJ2-1	CASSYRGLAGGREQFF
TRBV4-3	TRBJ2-5	CASSPTRRDYGQETQYF
TRBV4-3	TRBJ2-7	CASSQDTVAGDYEQYF
TRBV7-9	TRBJ2-3	CASSLTASGAADTQYF
TRBV4-1	TRBJ2-1	CASSQETSGGNEQFF
TRBV13	TRBJ2-7	CASSLEGQGSYEQYF
TRBV30	TRBJ1-6	CAWTPGTAYNSPLHF
TRBV2	TRBJ1-2	CASSFGKYGYTF
TRBV6-1	TRBJ2-3	CASSETSGGASDTQYF
TRBV5-5	TRBJ1-1	CASSLWQGWGTEAFF
TRBV4-1	TRBJ1-2	CASSQALGGGYGYTF
TRBV6-6	TRBJ1-3	CASSYSSSGNTIYF
TRBV16	TRBJ1-2	CASSLHRTSTGGYYGYTF
TRBV18	TRBJ1-2	CASSLSARESYGYTF
TRBV19	TRBJ2-1	CASRITGISYNEQFF